One sample yielded the 2 T cell receptor beta chains listed below, sequenced in a study of lymphopenia after photon versus proton radiotherapy. The method was immunoSEQ multiplex PCR; TCRdb's version includes in-frame clones alone and lacks a portion of them. The profile shows about 34,000 clones, nearly 85% of them singletons. The sequencing used peripheral blood, collected from a patient treated with proton-based radiotherapy. Receptor source: a woman between 70 and 85 years old with pancreatic cancer.

The chain recombines TRBV5-1 with TRBJ2-2; possibly TRBD2 for D (6 bases). From germline, CDR1 is SGHRS and CDR2 YFSETQ. V was trimmed by 4 bases and J by 6 bases, leaving 25 bases between them. CDR3 length: 18 amino acids. CDR3 sequence reads: CASSGSWGLSDRAGELFF. The CDR3, as DNA: TGCGCCAGCAGCGGAAGTTGGGGACTTTCCGATCGGGCCGGGGAGCTGTTTTTT. Full variable domain (rest looked up from reference TRBV5-1 and TRBJ2-2): KAGVTQTPRYLIKTRGQQVTLSCSPISGHRSVSWYQQTPGQGLQFLFEYFSETQRNKGNFPGRFSGRQFSNSRSEMNVSTLELGDSALYLCASSGSWGLSDRAGELFFGEGSRLTVL.

The V call is TRBV11-2, the J call TRBJ2-7; 10 bases line up with TRBD2. With V trimmed by 1 base and J by 2 bases, 2 bases remained unmatched. Per germline, CDR1 SGHAT and CDR2 FQNNGV. The CDR3 runs 15 residues. CDR3 in DNA: TGTGCCAGCAGCTTAGGACTAGCGGGCACCTACGAGCAGTACTTC. It codes for CASSLGLAGTYEQYF.